This T cell receptor (beta chain) was obtained from a study of T cell responses to AZD1222 COVID-19 vaccine. As for the study in general: Second-dose recipients at about 4 or about 12 weeks were treated as one pooled group. Whole-study findings and limits: Spike-specific TCR breadth and depth went up after people got two AZD1222 doses.

TCRdb's copy holds only in-frame clones and misses some; the assay was immunoSEQ multiplex PCR. In the table there are about 140,000 clones, roughly 90% of which are singletons. With 8 bases clipped from V and 0 bases from J, the junction kept 3 bases outside the gene matches. Germline CDR1 LNHDA, CDR2 SQIVND (reference sequence). This CDR3 contains 13 residues. Of note for this clone: Its antigen is unidentified.

The sequence came from an adult in good health. This specimen was peripheral blood, taken on day 0 of AZD1222 vaccination. The V call is TRBV19, the J call TRBJ2-7; 8 bases line up with TRBD1. The CDR3 here is CASGTGHSYEQYF. CDR3 nucleotides: TGTGCCAGTGGGACAGGCCACTCCTACGAGCAGTACTTC.